Presented here are 15 T cell receptor beta chains from one specimen sequenced in a study of neurological immune-mediated disorders. TCRdb processed the 5' RACE reads anew with MiXCR; each CDR3 protein has one entry. The sample holds roughly 24,000 distinct CDR3 sequences; 13% are singletons and the top ten take 10% to 15%. Sequencing input: PBMCs. These receptors all come from a woman aged 55-69 years with HTLV-1-associated myelopathy (HAM/TSP).

The chain uses TRBV20-1 and TRBJ2-1; D gene unclear. V was trimmed by 3 bases and J by 9 bases, leaving 21 bases between them. Per germline, CDR1 DFQATT and CDR2 SNEGSKA (reference sequence). This CDR3 contains 15 residues. CDR3 region: CSASLWVNTPREQFF. CDR3 DNA: TGCAGTGCTAGCCTATGGGTGAACACCCCCCGTGAGCAGTTCTTC.

V usage is TRBV20-1 and J usage is TRBJ1-5; the D gene is possibly TRBD1 (6 bases). Trimming took 5 bases from V and 6 from J, leaving 17 bases between them. The CDR3 is made up of 14 amino acids. Germline CDR1 reads DFQATT; CDR2 reads SNEGSKA (reference sequence). For the CDR3, the DNA is TGCAGTGCTGGAACCGGGACAACAGCTCAGCCCCAGCATTTT. It specifies CSAGTGTTAQPQHF.

This clonotype appeared many times. The V and J genes are TRBV6-6 and TRBJ1-3; TRBD1 agrees at 8 bases. The CDR3 is made up of 14 amino acids. The germline V gene has CDR1 MNHNY and CDR2 SVGAGI (reference sequence). With 6 bases clipped from V and 6 bases from J, the junction kept 7 bases outside the gene matches. The CDR3 spells CASSPTGDANTIYF. DNA of the CDR3: TGTGCCAGCAGCCCGACAGGGGATGCAAACACCATATATTTT.

This clonotype was counted many times. The chain recombines TRBV12-3 or TRBV12-4 with TRBJ1-6; D is unclear. V shed 2 bases and J shed 9 bases, with 17 bases lying between them. The CDR3 covers 16 residues. The CDR3 region is CASSLFLSEGGSPLHF. The DNA for the CDR3 is TGTGCCAGCAGTTTATTTCTATCGGAGGGCGGTTCACCCCTCCACTTT.

There are many counts of this clonotype. CDR3 DNA sequence: TGTGCCAGCAGTTACTCAAGCGATAATGAGCAGTTCTTC. It translates to CASSYSSDNEQFF. The chain recombines TRBV6-5 with TRBJ2-1; D is uncertain. With 0 bases removed from V and 7 bases from J, the gap between germline ends came to 7 bases. The length of the CDR3 is 13 residues. Germline V gene data show CDR1 as MNHEY and CDR2 as SVGAGI.

This clonotype was counted ten times or more. V gene TRBV6-5 combines with J gene TRBJ1-1; D unresolved. V was pared by 5 bases and J by 3 bases, with 10 bases between. This CDR3 spans 13 amino acids. The germline CDR1 and CDR2 sequences are MNHEY and SVGAGI. CDR3 protein: CASSNTRDTEAFF. For the CDR3, the DNA is TGTGCCAGCAGTAACACCCGAGACACTGAAGCTTTCTTT.

CDR3 nucleotides: TGTGCAAGAAGCCTTTTCAGCTACTCCCGACGGGGGAATGAGCAGTTCTTC. As protein: CARSLFSYSRRGNEQFF. The chain links TRBV3-1 to TRBJ2-1, with D possibly TRBD2 on 6 matching bases. The CDR3 extends over 17 amino acids. Germline V gene data show CDR1 as LGHDT and CDR2 as YNNKEL (reference sequence).

In its sample, this clonotype was seen many times. CDR3 residues: CSAASPGQGSEKLFF. CDR3 in DNA: TGCAGTGCTGCTTCCCCGGGACAGGGAAGTGAAAAACTGTTTTTT. The rearrangement uses TRBV20-1 and TRBJ1-4, with 9 bases lining up with TRBD1. The V segment lost 5 bases and the J segment 7 bases; nucleotides outside the gene matches: 11. This CDR3 comprises 15 residues. Germline V gene lookup returns CDR1 DFQATT and CDR2 SNEGSKA (reference sequence).

Ten or more counts support this clonotype. CDR3 residues: CASSNPGNTEAFF. CDR3 bases: TGCGCCAGCAGCAACCCAGGGAACACTGAAGCTTTCTTT. J is TRBJ1-1 and V is TRBV5-1; unclear D gene. Germline-derived CDR1 and CDR2 are SGHRS and YFSETQ. The length of the CDR3 is 13 residues. V lost 4 bases and J 1 base, leaving 8 bases between the germline ends.

Details on this clonotype: This may arise from a read error, as a much more abundant clone is one base away. This chain joins TRBV20-1 and TRBJ2-1; a weak D match, TRBD2 (6 bases). The CDR3 totals 11 residues. The germline V gene encodes CDR1 DFQATT and CDR2 SNEGSKA (reference sequence). Trimming removed 5 bases from V and 9 bases from J, with 11 bases in between. DNA for the CDR3: TGCAGTGCTCGGAGGGGCCTTGAGCAGTTCTTC. It translates to CSARRGLEQFF.

This clonotype was seen repeatedly, ten times or more. This sequence joins TRBV7-7 and TRBJ2-1; 8 bases map to TRBD2. The CDR3 covers 15 residues. With V trimmed by 3 bases and J by 6 bases, 7 bases remained unmatched. In germline, CDR1 is SSHAT, CDR2 FNYEAQ (reference sequence). CDR3: CASSFGGAGGNEQFF. The CDR3 nucleotides read TGTGCCAGCAGCTTCGGGGGGGCAGGCGGCAATGAGCAGTTCTTC.

In this sample, this clonotype turned up many times. The J gene is TRBJ2-7, the V gene TRBV3-1, with D perhaps matching TRBD1 (7 bases). V dropped 2 bases and J dropped 4 bases, with 12 bases sitting between them. This CDR3 has 14 amino acids. In germline, CDR1 is LGHDT, CDR2 YNNKEL (reference sequence). In DNA, the CDR3 is TGTGCCAGCAGCCAACGGCCAGGGGGGTACGAGCAGTACTTC. Translated, it gives CASSQRPGGYEQYF.

This clonotype was counted at least ten times. The V and J genes are TRBV5-1 and TRBJ2-4, with TRBD2 matching over 9 bases. This CDR3 is built from 14 residues. Germline V CDR1 and CDR2: SGHRS, YFSETQ. The V and J ends lost 4 bases and 7 bases, in that order; junction bases with no gene match: 6. In DNA form, the CDR3 reads TGCGCCAGCAGCCCCGGGACTAGCCCTAACATTCAGTACTTC. As protein: CASSPGTSPNIQYF. Variable domain in full (rest from reference TRBV5-1 and TRBJ2-4): KAGVTQTPRYLIKTRGQQVTLSCSPISGHRSVSWYQQTPGQGLQFLFEYFSETQRNKGNFPGRFSGRQFSNSRSEMNVSTLELGDSALYLCASSPGTSPNIQYFGAGTRLSVL.

This clonotype has at least ten counts. The chain recombines TRBV20-1 with TRBJ2-3; D remains ambiguous. Looked up from germline, CDR1 is DFQATT and CDR2 is SNEGSKA (reference sequence). The CDR3 is 13 residues long. V lost 6 bases and J lost 3, with 13 bases in between. The CDR3 nucleotides are TGCAGTGCCCCCATGTCAGCAACAGATACGCAGTATTTT. This sequence encodes CSAPMSATDTQYF.

The CDR3 region is CASSFGARISTEAFF. The CDR3 DNA reads TGCGCCAGCAGCTTCGGAGCCAGAATCAGCACTGAAGCTTTCTTT. This chain connects TRBV5-1 to TRBJ1-1; no firm D call. V was cut by 2 bases and J by 4 bases, with 15 bases left in between. The CDR3 has 15 residues. Germline assignment: CDR1 SGHRS and CDR2 YFSETQ.